The text below deals with one TCR beta chain. Its specificity is not known. The CDR3 is 15 amino acids. From germline, CDR1 is SGHVS and CDR2 FQNEAQ. The junction had 6 bases not matched to a gene; V was cut back by 4 bases and J by 3 bases. The sample is drawn from a study of cytomegalovirus exposure and HLA in healthy donors. Assay: immunoSEQ multiplex PCR; the TCRdb copy retains only in-frame clones and omits some. This sample has over 250,000 clones; approximately 86% occur once, and the top ten carry over 0.95%. The donors were part of the roughly 130-subject validation cohort, which stood apart from the roughly 670-subject first cohort. General study results and limits: There were about 160 TCR beta chains listed as cytomegalovirus-associated. Reports showed the classifier diagnosing cytomegalovirus status with high specificity and sensitivity.

The source of this sequence is a young woman in good health and CMV-seronegative. Source material: PBMCs. J is TRBJ1-3 and V is TRBV7-8; 7 bases are shared with TRBD1. The CDR3: CASSSQGEFGNTIYF. CDR3 nucleotides: TGTGCCAGCAGCTCTCAGGGGGAGTTTGGAAACACCATATATTTT.